Shown below are 8 T cell receptor beta chains from a single sample sequenced in a study of response to subunit inactivated influenza vaccine. TCRdb reanalysed the RT-PCR reads using MiXCR and keeps one entry per CDR3 protein. The repertoire includes roughly 500,000 distinct CDR3 sequences, approximately 17% of them detected once, and less than 4% sits in the top ten. Sequencing was performed on CD4+ T cells sorted from PBMCs, taken around 2 years after vaccination. These receptors were collected from a man aged 50-75 years who received an inactivated influenza vaccine.

V gene TRBV20-1 combines with J gene TRBJ2-2; D is possibly TRBD1 or TRBD2 (6 bases each). V was shortened by 5 bases and J by 0 bases, with 13 bases between the two germline ends. Germline assignment: CDR1 DFQATT and CDR2 SNEGSKA (reference sequence). The CDR3 is 15 residues long. The chain's CDR3 is CSAQIGGTNTGELFF. CDR3 nucleotide sequence: TGCAGTGCTCAGATCGGGGGCACGAACACCGGGGAGCTGTTTTTT.

J is TRBJ2-1 and V is TRBV28; D not certain. The V end was cut by 5 bases, the J end by 9 bases, with 17 bases between. The CDR3 is 14 residues long. The V gene's germline CDR1 is MDHEN and CDR2 SYDVKM. The CDR3 region has the DNA TGTGCCAGCAGTACTGGCCACATAACTGGTGAGCAGTTCTTC. Its translation: CASSTGHITGEQFF.

The V call is TRBV6-5, the J call TRBJ2-3, with D uncertain. The CDR3 runs to 16 residues. The germline V gene encodes CDR1 MNHEY and CDR2 SVGAGI. The V end was cut by 4 bases, the J end by 3 bases, with 17 bases between. CDR3 residues: CASSFRQAISTDTQYF. DNA of the CDR3: TGTGCCAGCAGTTTTCGCCAGGCGATCTCTACAGATACGCAGTATTTT.

This CDR3 is CASSPWETDTQYF. The CDR3 DNA reads as TGTGCCAGCAGCCCTTGGGAGACAGATACGCAGTATTTT. The chain carries TRBV5-5 and TRBJ2-3; possible D gene TRBD2, 5 bases. The CDR3 length is 13 residues. CDR1 is SGHKS and CDR2 is YYEKEE in the germline V gene (reference sequence). V was shortened by 4 bases and J by 3 bases, with 9 bases between the two germline ends.

This clonotype has only a few counts. V is TRBV30 and J is TRBJ1-1, with D unresolved. The CDR3 runs to 13 residues. The germline V gene has CDR1 GTSNPN and CDR2 SVGIG (reference sequence). V was trimmed by 6 bases and J by 0 bases, leaving 11 bases between them. CDR3 DNA sequence: TGTGCCTGCGGGTCGTGGATGAACACTGAAGCTTTCTTT. Protein: CACGSWMNTEAFF.

V usage is TRBV12-3 or TRBV12-4 and J usage is TRBJ2-4; D is undetermined. Trimming took 7 bases from V and 1 from J, leaving 8 bases between them. The CDR3 length is 13 residues. The CDR3 protein is CASNQGAKNIQYF. The DNA for the CDR3 is TGTGCCAGCAACCAAGGGGCCAAAAACATTCAGTACTTC.

This chain connects TRBV24-1 to TRBJ2-5; D call uncertain. CDR1 KGHDR and CDR2 SFDVKD come from the germline V gene. With 1 base removed from V and 3 bases from J, the gap between germline ends came to 5 bases. This CDR3 contains 13 residues. This CDR3 reads CATSDFQKETQYF. CDR3 in DNA: TGTGCCACCAGTGATTTCCAAAAAGAGACCCAGTACTTC.

This clonotype was seen ten or more times. This chain uses TRBV12-3 or TRBV12-4 with TRBJ1-4, with 11 bases fitting TRBD1. Trimming cost V 6 bases and J 7 bases; bases outside gene matches: 4. CDR3 length: 14 residues. The CDR3 region is CASSRGQGAEKLFF. The CDR3 nucleotides read TGTGCCAGCAGCCGCGGACAGGGGGCTGAAAAACTGTTTTTT.